This TCR beta chain was profiled in a study of OX40 agonist ivuxolimab in advanced cancers. Study findings and constraints: The authors also found low normalized T-cell clonal expansion in some nonresponders.

CDR1 and CDR2 from the germline V gene are LGHNA and YSLEER. V was cut by 1 base and J by 11 bases, with 20 bases left in between. This CDR3 is 16 amino acids long. Regarding this clone: Its antigen is currently unknown.

Sequenced by immunoSEQ multiplex PCR; TCRdb stores in-frame clones only, minus some. Altogether some 57,000 clones are present, 65% to 85% being singletons, with the ten largest covering 3% to 4%. The chain couples TRBV4-3 to TRBJ1-4, with D perhaps TRBD1 (6 bases). Source: CD4+ or CD8+ T cells sorted from blood, taken in a trial of the OX40 agonist ivuxolimab. The clonotype was recovered from an adult with an advanced solid tumor such as melanoma, head and neck, liver or kidney cancer. For the CDR3, the DNA is TGCGCCAGCAGCCAAGCGGACAGATCAGGTGGGGGTAAACTGTTTTTT. Protein product: CASSQADRSGGGKLFF.